A few counts support the clone carrying this T cell receptor beta chain. Its target is not known. The data stem from a study of identical twins. The study's findings and limits: Within beta out-of-frame sequences, the excess sharing observed between twins was weaker.

V lost 5 bases to trimming and J lost 0 bases; unmatched junction nucleotides: 7. Per germline, CDR1 MNHEY and CDR2 SMNVEV (reference sequence). The CDR3 has 16 amino acids. TCRdb itself ran the 5' RACE reads through MiXCR, one entry per CDR3 protein. The sample holds 200,000 or so distinct CDR3 sequences, around a sixth seen once. This sample was shared with a second study, whose subject was T cells expressing NK-cell markers. That source notes: One of the eight sequenced donors was seronegative, whereas the other seven were HCMV-seropositive. Restriction of the sorted population to alpha-beta TCR T cells was achieved in several experiments with an anti-gamma-delta TCR antibody.

The V and J genes are TRBV27 and TRBJ2-1; 7 bases are shared with TRBD2. Sequencing was done on a sample of CD8+ T cells sorted from blood. The sequence came from a woman between 18 and 29 years old in good health. CDR3 sequence reads: CASSNIAGNSYNEQFF. The CDR3 DNA follows: TGTGCCAGCAGTAACATAGCGGGCAACTCCTACAATGAGCAGTTCTTC.